These 28 T cell receptor beta chains were all obtained from the same sample, sequenced in a study of T-cell reconstitution after alpha-beta-depleted transplantation in children. This sample's TCRbeta library carried unique molecular identifier barcodes. TCRdb independently ran MiXCR on the PCR reads; one entry per CDR3 protein. The table has some 550,000 distinct CDR3 sequences, roughly 24% seen once. Sample: PBMCs, mostly from graft donor cells, taken 360 days after TCRalphabeta/CD19-depleted stem cell transplant. The receptors were sampled from a boy in the first two years of life who had a stem cell transplant for acute myeloid leukemia, so the T cells may come from the graft donor.

The CDR3 sequence is CSATSDRGLGEQFF. For the CDR3, the DNA is TGCAGTGCTACTTCCGACAGGGGGTTGGGCGAGCAGTTCTTC. The chain joins TRBV20-1 to TRBJ2-1, with 9 bases lining up with TRBD1. The trim removed 4 bases at V and 10 bases at J, leaving 11 bases unmatched. The CDR3 contains 14 residues. From germline, CDR1 is DFQATT and CDR2 SNEGSKA (reference sequence).

To note about this clonotype: Germline and junction disagree at one end, which may indicate a read error. The rearrangement uses TRBV29-1 and TRBJ2-1; the match to TRBD2 covers 8 bases. CDR3 length: 14 amino acids. Germline V CDR1 and CDR2: SQVTM, ANQGSEA. This CDR3 reads CSVVGLASSNEQFF. The CDR3 DNA follows: TGCAGCGTTGTTGGACTAGCTTCCTCCAATGAGCAGTTCTTC.

Many counts were recorded for this clonotype. The gene calls are TRBV12-3 or TRBV12-4 and TRBJ1-1; the D is unclear. The germline V and J ends were trimmed by 4 bases and 0 bases, with 18 bases remaining between them. The CDR3 is 17 residues long. DNA of the CDR3: TGTGCCAGCAGTTCAAGCCCCGTTGCCCGTATGAACACTGAAGCTTTCTTT. Protein: CASSSSPVARMNTEAFF.

The chain is built from TRBV12-3 or TRBV12-4 and TRBJ1-5; maybe TRBD1 (5 bases). CDR3 length equals 14 residues. The ends were cut back, 3 bases at V and 9 bases at J, with 15 bases in the middle. CDR3 in DNA: TGTGCCAGCAGTTTTTCTACAGAGGGGTCGCCCCAGCATTTT. Protein product: CASSFSTEGSPQHF.

Many counts were recorded for this clonotype. J is TRBJ2-1 and V is TRBV20-1; the match to TRBD2 covers 8 bases. The V segment lost 6 bases and the J segment 6 bases; nucleotides outside the gene matches: 10. CDR1 is DFQATT and CDR2 is SNEGSKA in the germline V gene (reference sequence). The CDR3 sequence is 14 residues long. The CDR3 reads CSAPESGLVNEQFF. In DNA, the CDR3 is TGCAGTGCCCCCGAGTCGGGACTAGTCAATGAGCAGTTCTTC.

This clonotype was found many times. The V gene is TRBV15, the J gene TRBJ2-5; maybe TRBD2 (6 bases). Per the germline V gene, CDR1 is LNHNV and CDR2 is YYDKDF (reference sequence). CDR3 length: 16 amino acids. With 1 base removed from V and 1 base from J, the gap between germline ends came to 13 bases. The CDR3: CATSRGGGAIQETQYF. The CDR3 region has the DNA TGTGCCACCAGCAGAGGAGGCGGGGCGATCCAAGAGACCCAGTACTTC.

V and J are TRBV29-1 and TRBJ1-2; tentatively, D is TRBD1 (6 bases). The CDR3 contains 15 residues. CDR1 and CDR2 (germline): SQVTM, ANQGSEA. V lost 3 bases and J lost 4, with 18 bases in between. The CDR3 sequence: CSVEHLRGIGYGYTF. The CDR3 bases are TGCAGCGTTGAGCATCTGAGGGGGATAGGCTATGGCTACACCTTC.

The chain joins TRBV12-3 or TRBV12-4 to TRBJ1-3; D gene unclear. Trimming cost V 1 base and J 6 bases, with 13 bases left between them. The CDR3 covers 15 residues. This CDR3 is CASSLEVRTSNTIYF. The CDR3, as DNA: TGTGCCAGCAGTTTAGAGGTCAGGACCTCAAACACCATATATTTT.

The J gene is TRBJ2-7, the V gene TRBV5-5; D is unclear. CDR1 is SGHKS, CDR2 YYEKEE, per germline (reference sequence). Trimming cost V 4 bases and J 5 bases, with 7 bases left between them. The CDR3 length is 11 residues. The CDR3: CASSGVDEQYV. The CDR3 DNA is TGTGCCAGCAGCGGGGTCGACGAGCAGTACGTC.

This clonotype came up a few times. CDR3 amino acids: CASSFGAGEGQPQHF. In nucleotides, the CDR3 is TGTGCCAGCAGTTTTGGTGCTGGGGAGGGTCAGCCCCAGCATTTT. The gene calls are TRBV12-3 or TRBV12-4 and TRBJ1-5; the D is unclear. The V gene lost 3 bases and the J gene lost 6 bases, with 15 bases spanning the gap. The CDR3 consists of 15 residues.

This clonotype occurred a few times. The rearrangement uses TRBV14 and TRBJ1-2; 8 bases are shared with TRBD1. Per germline, CDR1 SGHDN and CDR2 FVKESK. The V segment lost 3 bases and the J segment 2 bases; nucleotides outside the gene matches: 5. The CDR3 runs to 15 residues. CDR3 DNA sequence: TGTGCCAGCAGCCATCAAAGGACAGGGAACTATGGCTACACCTTC. Translating gives CASSHQRTGNYGYTF. The entire variable domain, with the rest obtained from reference TRBV14 and TRBJ1-2, is as follows: EAGVTQFPSHSVIEKGQTVTLRCDPISGHDNLYWYRRVMGKEIKFLLHFVKESKQDESGMPNNRFLAERTGGTYSTLKVQPAELEDSGVYFCASSHQRTGNYGYTFGSGTRLTVV.

This clonotype occurred once. V and J are TRBV14 and TRBJ2-1; D possibly corresponds to TRBD1 (6 bases). This CDR3 has 15 residues. V was pared by 3 bases and J by 0 bases, with 9 bases between. CDR1 and CDR2 (germline): SGHDN, FVKESK. This CDR3 reads CASSQGHLSYNEQFF. For the CDR3, the DNA is TGTGCCAGCAGCCAGGGACACCTCTCCTACAATGAGCAGTTCTTC. The complete variable domain, with remaining parts taken from reference TRBV14 and TRBJ2-1, reads EAGVTQFPSHSVIEKGQTVTLRCDPISGHDNLYWYRRVMGKEIKFLLHFVKESKQDESGMPNNRFLAERTGGTYSTLKVQPAELEDSGVYFCASSQGHLSYNEQFFGPGTRLTVL.

This clonotype was counted a few times. The J gene is TRBJ2-4, the V gene TRBV6-5; the D is unclear. This CDR3 has 16 residues. Germline V lookup: CDR1 MNHEY, CDR2 SVGAGI. V was trimmed by 5 bases and J by 0 bases, leaving 14 bases between them. DNA for the CDR3: TGTGCCAGCAGTCTCGACGGGTATCTAGCCAAAAACATTCAGTACTTC. Protein product: CASSLDGYLAKNIQYF.

This clonotype was detected many times. The rearrangement joins TRBV6-2 or TRBV6-3 to TRBJ1-1; D remains ambiguous. Germline CDR1 MNHEY, CDR2 SVGEGT. This CDR3 contains 16 residues. V was trimmed by 5 bases and J by 4 bases, leaving 20 bases between them. As DNA, the CDR3 is TGTGCCAGCAGTCTTTTCCCGACGGGGATCGGCACTGAAGCTTTCTTT. Amino acids: CASSLFPTGIGTEAFF.

The chain joins TRBV6-1 to TRBJ2-7; D possibly corresponds to TRBD1 (5 bases). The CDR3 is 15 amino acids. Germline V lookup: CDR1 MNHNS, CDR2 SASEGT. V lost 5 bases to trimming and J lost 1 base, with 15 bases between them. The CDR3 protein is CASSPGARNSYEQYF. For the CDR3, the DNA is TGTGCCAGCAGTCCTGGGGCTAGAAATTCCTACGAGCAGTACTTC.

This clonotype has ten or more counts. The chain links TRBV12-3 or TRBV12-4 to TRBJ1-2; possibly TRBD1 for D (6 bases). V lost 6 bases and J 5 bases, leaving 16 bases between the germline ends. There are 14 residues in the CDR3. The CDR3 DNA is TGTGCCAGCAGGGAGACAGGCCCAAAGTATGGCTACACCTTC. Its translation: CASRETGPKYGYTF.

This clonotype appeared many times. The V gene is TRBV7-3, the J gene TRBJ2-3; TRBD1 aligns across 8 bases. Germline V gives CDR1 SGHTA, CDR2 FQGTGA. This CDR3 contains 15 residues. V shed 2 bases and J 1 base; nucleotides not matched to a gene: 2. The CDR3 sequence: CASSLRGQGTDTQYF. The CDR3 DNA sequence: TGTGCCAGCAGCTTACGGGGACAGGGCACAGATACGCAGTATTTT.

This clonotype appeared many times. The V call is TRBV6-6, the J call TRBJ1-1; D possibly corresponds to TRBD1 (6 bases). V gave up 7 bases and J gave up 3 bases, with 12 bases separating them. The CDR3 has 13 residues. Germline V gene lookup returns CDR1 MNHNY and CDR2 SVGAGI (reference sequence). The CDR3 loop is CASNPGGHTEAFF. In nucleotides, the CDR3 is TGTGCCAGCAACCCGGGGGGGCACACTGAAGCTTTCTTT.

This clonotype was counted a few times. This chain joins TRBV29-1 and TRBJ2-2; D unclear. V was trimmed by 4 bases and J by 2 bases, leaving 8 bases between them. The germline V gene has CDR1 SQVTM and CDR2 ANQGSEA. The CDR3 runs to 13 residues. This chain's CDR3 is CSVAVVNTGELFF. CDR3 bases: TGCAGCGTTGCGGTCGTAAACACCGGGGAGCTGTTTTTT.

The rearrangement links TRBV7-9 to TRBJ2-2, with D perhaps matching TRBD1 or TRBD2 (6 bases each). This CDR3 is built from 17 residues. Between the trimmed V and J ends, which lost 4 bases and 3 bases, there was a span of 18 bases. Germline V lookup: CDR1 SEHNR, CDR2 FQNEAQ (reference sequence). DNA for the CDR3: TGTGCCAGCAGCTGGACCGGAGGGGGGCTAGACACCGGGGAGCTGTTTTTT. Protein: CASSWTGGGLDTGELFF.

Many counts were recorded for this clonotype. J is TRBJ1-1 and V is TRBV12-3 or TRBV12-4; tentatively, D is TRBD1 (5 bases). The V and J ends lost 2 bases and 5 bases respectively, with 12 bases between them. CDR3 length: 14 amino acids. Here the CDR3 DNA reads TGTGCCAGCAGTTTATGGGGCGGGTCAACTGAAGCTTTCTTT. Translation gives CASSLWGGSTEAFF.

The V and J genes are TRBV6-2 or TRBV6-3 and TRBJ2-1; 10 nucleotides align to TRBD2. V lost 7 bases, J lost 7 bases, and 7 bases stayed unmatched. CDR1 MNHEY and CDR2 SVGEGT come from the germline V gene. This CDR3 has 14 amino acids. CDR3 DNA: TGTGCCAGCAAAATAGCGGGGGGTCGAAATGAGCAGTTCTTC. Translation: CASKIAGGRNEQFF.

The chain uses TRBV6-5 and TRBJ2-2; D is perhaps TRBD1 (5 bases). Germline V gene sequence: CDR1 MNHEY, CDR2 SVGAGI. V was trimmed by 2 bases and J by 7 bases, leaving 11 bases between them. The CDR3 has 14 amino acids. The CDR3, as DNA: TGTGCCAGCAGTTACCGGCAGGGTGACGGGGAGCTGTTTTTT. Its translation is CASSYRQGDGELFF.

This rearrangement joins TRBV4-3 to TRBJ2-5, with 10 positions matching TRBD1. The CDR3 covers 15 residues. Trimming removed 1 base from V and 5 bases from J; junction bases left unmatched: 4. In germline, CDR1 is LGHNA, CDR2 YSLEER. CDR3 nucleotide sequence: TGCGCCAGCAGCCAAGGACAGGGGGCTGGTGAGACCCAGTACTTC. It codes for CASSQGQGAGETQYF.

This clonotype was counted a few times. The rearrangement uses TRBV7-8 and TRBJ2-1, with TRBD2 matching over 11 bases. From germline, CDR1 is SGHVS and CDR2 FQNEAQ. CDR3 length: 17 residues. V lost 1 base, J lost 2 bases, and 4 bases stayed unmatched. As DNA, the CDR3 is TGTGCCAGCAGCTTAGGCCTAGCGGGGGGCACCTACAATGAGCAGTTCTTC. This sequence encodes CASSLGLAGGTYNEQFF.

The V call is TRBV7-9, the J call TRBJ2-1; tentatively, D is TRBD1 (5 bases). Germline loops: CDR1 SEHNR, CDR2 FQNEAQ (reference sequence). This CDR3 spans 13 amino acids. V shed 8 bases and J shed 3 bases, with 11 bases lying between them. This chain's CDR3 is CASRPDNYNEQFF. In nucleotides, the CDR3 is TGTGCCAGCCGTCCGGACAACTACAATGAGCAGTTCTTC.

This clonotype has a handful of counts. V and J are TRBV28 and TRBJ2-3; 14 positions agree with TRBD2. CDR1 is MDHEN, CDR2 SYDVKM, per germline. V trimming: 3 bases; J trimming: 1 base; junction bases outside the gene matches: 6. The CDR3 spans 18 residues. As DNA, the CDR3 is TGTGCCAGCAGTTTGACGACTAGCGGGGGGGAACGCACAGATACGCAGTATTTT. It encodes CASSLTTSGGERTDTQYF.

This clonotype was seen at least ten times. This chain uses TRBV7-9 with TRBJ2-1; 7 nucleotides agree with TRBD2. The CDR3 sequence is 16 residues long. Germline CDR1 and CDR2: SEHNR and FQNEAQ (reference sequence). Losses at the gene ends were 8 bases for V and 0 bases for J; bases not matched to a gene: 10. DNA for the CDR3: TGTGCCAGCTGGGAGAGCGGCGGGAGCTCCTACAATGAGCAGTTCTTC. This codes for CASWESGGSSYNEQFF.